Below are 23 T cell receptor beta chains sequenced from a single sample in a study of Ad26.COV2.S vaccination and SARS-CoV-2 variants. Sequenced by immunoSEQ multiplex PCR; TCRdb stores in-frame clones only, minus some. The sample lists approximately 300,000 clones, around 84% occurring once. Documented treatment: some 20 received Ad26.COV2.S at low or high dose, single or two shots; about 5 received placebo; per-sample allocation not given. Sampling occurred on day 63 after the first vaccine or placebo injection. The sequencing used peripheral blood, collected in a trial of Ad26.COV2.S vaccine versus placebo. All receptors come from a person aged 18-65 years who received the Ad26.COV2.S COVID-19 vaccine or a placebo.

The chain joins TRBV5-1 to TRBJ2-4; TRBD1 matches at 8 bases. The CDR3 is 16 amino acids. With V trimmed by 4 bases and J by 0 bases, 6 bases remained unmatched. Looked up from germline, CDR1 is SGHRS and CDR2 is YFSETQ. This chain's CDR3 is CASSIGTGLAKNIQYF. The DNA of the CDR3 is TGCGCCAGCAGCATCGGGACAGGTCTAGCCAAAAACATTCAGTACTTC.

This clone was found a few times. The gene calls are TRBV9 and TRBJ2-7; D gene unclear. From germline, CDR1 is SGDLS and CDR2 YYNGEE. This CDR3 spans 14 amino acids. V lost 5 bases and J lost 1, with 13 bases in between. CDR3 protein: CASRAWVESYEQYF. In DNA, the CDR3 is TGTGCCAGCAGGGCCTGGGTCGAGTCCTACGAGCAGTACTTC.

V usage is TRBV6-5 and J usage is TRBJ2-7; 9 bases align to TRBD1. J gave up 3 bases and V 7 bases, and 4 bases lay outside the gene matches. The germline V gene encodes CDR1 MNHEY and CDR2 SVGAGI. The CDR3 has 13 residues. CDR3 in amino acids: CASTRTGVYEQYF. DNA of the CDR3: TGTGCCAGCACCCGGACAGGGGTCTACGAGCAGTACTTC.

The V call is TRBV30, the J call TRBJ2-1, with TRBD1 matching 11 bases. J was trimmed by 1 base and V by 4 bases; bases with no gene match: 9. Germline loops: CDR1 GTSNPN, CDR2 SVGIG (reference sequence). The CDR3 consists of 17 residues. CDR3 residues: CAWTWTGGGISYNEQFF. CDR3 DNA sequence: TGTGCCTGGACTTGGACAGGGGGCGGAATATCCTACAATGAGCAGTTCTTC. Supplemented by reference TRBV30 and TRBJ2-1, the full variable domain reads SQTIHQWPATLVQPVGSPLSLECTVEGTSNPNLYWYRQAAGRGLQLLFYSVGIGQISSEVPQNLSASRPQDRQFILSSKKLLLSDSGFYLCAWTWTGGGISYNEQFFGPGTRLTVL.

The chain has TRBV2 and TRBJ1-1, with a possible D match to TRBD1 (6 bases). The CDR3 extends over 12 amino acids. Germline CDR1 reads SNHLY; CDR2 reads FYNNEI. Trimming removed 6 bases at V and 5 bases at J, with 10 bases between. The CDR3, as DNA: TGTGCCAGCAGGGACAGTCTAACTGAAGCTTTCTTT. This sequence encodes CASRDSLTEAFF. Full variable domain (outside the CDR3, taken from reference TRBV2 and TRBJ1-1): EPEVTQTPSHQVTQMGQEVILRCVPISNHLYFYWYRQILGQKVEFLVSFYNNEISEKSEIFDDQFSVERPDGSNFTLKIRSTKLEDSAMYFCASRDSLTEAFFGQGTRLTVV.

This chain connects TRBV18 to TRBJ1-1, with D uncertain. Germline CDR1 is KGHSH and CDR2 is LQKENI. The CDR3 is 13 residues long. The V and J ends lost 0 bases and 8 bases respectively, with 10 bases between them. The CDR3 spells CASSPPIRSEAFF. CDR3 DNA: TGTGCCAGCTCACCACCGATCAGGAGCGAAGCTTTCTTT.

This chain links TRBV7-9 with TRBJ2-3, with TRBD1 as a possible D gene (5 bases). The V and J ends lost 2 bases and 3 bases respectively, with 15 bases between them. Germline CDR1 reads SEHNR; CDR2 reads FQNEAQ (reference sequence). CDR3 length: 16 residues. DNA for the CDR3: TGTGCCAGCAGCTTACATCACCTCCAGGGAACAGATACGCAGTATTTT. It yields the protein CASSLHHLQGTDTQYF.

V gene TRBV19 combines with J gene TRBJ1-5; D not resolved. The CDR3 has 13 amino acids. The germline gives CDR1 LNHDA, CDR2 SQIVND (reference sequence). Between the trimmed V and J ends, which lost 2 bases and 4 bases, there was a span of 6 bases. CDR3 bases: TGTGCCAGTAGTATAAGCGAGAATCAGCCCCAGCATTTT. Translation: CASSISENQPQHF.

The V gene is TRBV4-1, the J gene TRBJ2-7; D perhaps matches TRBD2 (5 bases). The CDR3 spans 15 residues. Germline V gene sequence: CDR1 MGHRA, CDR2 YSYEKL. V shed 3 bases and J shed 2 bases, with 14 bases lying between them. CDR3 coding DNA: TGCGCCAGCAGCCAGGTACTAGTGGCCCCCTACGAGCAGTACTTC. Its protein product is CASSQVLVAPYEQYF.

Written as DNA, the CDR3 is TGTGCCAGCAGTAATCTTGCGGGGGCCAACGTCCTGACTTTC. Translating gives CASSNLAGANVLTF. V is TRBV27 and J is TRBJ2-6; D gene uncertain. The CDR3 extends over 14 amino acids. The V gene lost 5 bases and the J gene lost 4 bases, with 9 bases spanning the gap. Germline V gene lookup returns CDR1 MNHEY and CDR2 SMNVEV (reference sequence).

The chain employs TRBV7-6 and TRBJ1-1, with D possibly TRBD1 on 5 matching bases. The CDR3 has 14 amino acids. The V end was cut by 5 bases, the J end by 3 bases, with 13 bases between. Germline V gene data show CDR1 as SGHVS and CDR2 as FNYEAQ. The CDR3 DNA is TGTGCCAGCAGCCGCAGCGGAGGGGACACTGAAGCTTTCTTT. It encodes CASSRSGGDTEAFF. Together with reference TRBV7-6 and TRBJ1-1, the CDR3 gives the full variable domain: GAGVSQSPRYKVTKRGQDVALRCDPISGHVSLYWYRQALGQGPEFLTYFNYEAQQDKSGLPNDRFSAERPEGSISTLTIQRTEQRDSAMYRCASSRSGGDTEAFFGQGTRLTVV.

This chain joins TRBV12-3 or TRBV12-4 and TRBJ1-2, with D maybe TRBD1 (5 bases). The length of the CDR3 is 13 residues. V was clipped by 10 bases and J by 7 bases, with 19 bases between them. CDR3 in amino acids: CATRQSQVAGYTF. CDR3 DNA sequence: TGTGCCACCAGACAGTCCCAGGTGGCTGGCTACACCTTC.

The genes are TRBV5-4 and TRBJ2-1; 12 bases are a match to TRBD2. V shed 4 bases, J shed 11 bases, and the junction held 7 bases outside the gene matches. The length of the CDR3 is 14 residues. Looked up from germline, CDR1 is SGHNT and CDR2 is YYREEE (reference sequence). For the CDR3, the DNA is TGTGCCAGCAGCCCACGACTAGCGGGGGCCCAGCAGTTCTTC. Its protein is CASSPRLAGAQQFF.

This clone was seen only a few times. The chain carries TRBV3-1 (or the pseudogene TRBV3-2) and TRBJ2-3; 10 bases agree with TRBD2. The CDR3 totals 15 residues. The germline V gene encodes CDR1 LGHDT and CDR2 YNNKEL (reference sequence). V was clipped by 4 bases and J by 0 bases; unmatched bases: 1. The CDR3 here is CASSRTSGSTDTQYF. The CDR3 coding sequence is TGTGCCAGCAGCCGGACTAGCGGTAGCACAGATACGCAGTATTTT.

This clone was seen a few times. The chain couples TRBV5-1 to TRBJ1-1, with 10 positions matching TRBD1. This CDR3 comprises 15 residues. V gave up 5 bases and J gave up 3 bases; unmatched junction bases: 7. Per germline, CDR1 SGHRS and CDR2 YFSETQ. The CDR3, as DNA: TGCGCCAGCAGGCCAAGGACAGGGGGGTACACTGAAGCTTTCTTT. It is translated as CASRPRTGGYTEAFF.

This clone was counted a single time. The V gene is TRBV27, the J gene TRBJ1-2, with TRBD1 identical over 7 bases. V was pared by 6 bases and J by 7 bases, with 8 bases of the junction left unmatched. CDR1 and CDR2 from the germline V gene are MNHEY and SMNVEV (reference sequence). The CDR3 runs 13 residues. The CDR3 protein is CASRPTGKGGYTF. The DNA for the CDR3 is TGTGCCAGCAGGCCGACAGGGAAGGGTGGCTACACCTTC.

The CDR3 DNA sequence: TGTGCCAGTAGTATTATCAATTCGGAGACCCAGTACTTC. Protein product: CASSIINSETQYF. The genes are TRBV19 and TRBJ2-5; D gene unclear. V gave up 3 bases and J gave up 5 bases, with 10 bases separating them. Germline values: CDR1 LNHDA, CDR2 SQIVND (reference sequence). CDR3 length: 13 residues.

This clone was counted a few times. The chain carries TRBV30 and TRBJ1-1, with a weak D call TRBD1 (6 bases). Per the germline V gene, CDR1 is GTSNPN and CDR2 is SVGIG (reference sequence). V was pared by 4 bases and J by 0 bases, with 9 bases between. The CDR3 covers 13 residues. The CDR3 DNA sequence: TGTGCCTGGACAGGGGCAATGAACACTGAAGCTTTCTTT. Its translation is CAWTGAMNTEAFF.

This chain links TRBV14 with TRBJ1-4; 7 nucleotides agree with TRBD1. The V and J ends lost 4 bases and 7 bases, in that order; junction bases with no gene match: 12. The CDR3 is 16 residues long. Germline lookup yields CDR1 SGHDN and CDR2 FVKESK. In DNA, the CDR3 is TGTGCCAGCAGCCCCACGATCCGGGACAGCCTTGAAAAACTGTTTTTT. Its translation: CASSPTIRDSLEKLFF.

The rearrangement links TRBV2 to TRBJ2-3, with D perhaps TRBD1 or TRBD2 (6 bases each). V dropped 7 bases and J dropped 8 bases, with 22 bases sitting between them. The CDR3 runs 15 residues. Germline V CDR1 and CDR2: SNHLY, FYNNEI. CDR3 in amino acids: CASIGPRGEGGTQYF. The DNA of the CDR3 is TGTGCCAGCATAGGCCCAAGGGGGGAAGGGGGTACGCAGTATTTT.

This clone was observed a single time. The chain is built from TRBV6-4 and TRBJ1-2; 7 bases match TRBD1. The germline gives CDR1 MRHNA, CDR2 SNTAGT. CDR3 size: 16 residues. V lost 6 bases, J lost 2 bases, and 12 bases stayed unmatched. CDR3 protein: CASRVQRQQGNYGYTF. CDR3 nucleotides: TGTGCCAGCAGGGTCCAGAGACAACAGGGGAACTATGGCTACACCTTC.

This clone has more than one count but fewer than ten. The chain has TRBV6-5 and TRBJ1-1; 8 bases line up with TRBD1. The CDR3 covers 12 residues. Germline CDR1 and CDR2: MNHEY and SVGAGI. J was trimmed by 11 bases and V by 6 bases; bases with no gene match: 8. The CDR3: CASSSRTGPAFF. DNA of the CDR3: TGTGCCAGCAGCTCACGGACAGGGCCCGCTTTCTTT.

Remarks on this clone: In the same sample, other DNA sequences code for this CDR3. J is TRBJ2-2 and V is TRBV7-2, with a weak D call TRBD2 (5 bases). The CDR3 has 14 amino acids. Germline loops: CDR1 SGHTA, CDR2 FQGNSA. The V end lost 6 bases, the J end lost 6 bases, and 14 bases lay between the germline ends. Here the CDR3 reads CASSLGGSAGELFF. The CDR3 nucleotides are TGTGCCAGCAGTCTCGGCGGGTCGGCCGGGGAGCTGTTTTTT.